One sample yielded the 28 T cell receptor beta chains listed below, sequenced in a study of graft-versus-host responses after intestinal transplantation. TCRdb's table, derived via immunoSEQ multiplex PCR, lists solely in-frame clones and lacks some. The sample includes fewer than 25,000 clones, 35% to 50% of them seen just once. Sequencing was performed on alloreactive CD4+ T cells from a mixed lymphocyte reaction culture, taken before intestinal transplant. Subset in this sample: CFSE-low proliferating T cells sorted from roughly 6-day pre-transplant mixed lymphocyte reaction (GvH or HvG direction). All receptors come from a human patient who received an intestinal transplant.

This clone showed up just a few times. An end of the junction does not agree with germline; a read error may underlie this. This rearrangement joins TRBV19 to TRBJ2-5, with a weak D call TRBD1 (5 bases). The germline gives CDR1 LNHDA, CDR2 SQIVND (reference sequence). The CDR3 spans 16 residues. In DNA, the CDR3 is TGTGCCAGTAGTGCCCGATCAGGGATCGGACAAGGGACCCAGTACTTC. This encodes CASSARSGIGQGTQYF. The variable domain in full, with the rest retrieved from reference TRBV19 and TRBJ2-5, is DGGITQSPKYLFRKEGQNVTLSCEQNLNHDAMYWYRQDPGQGLRLIYYSQIVNDFQKGDIAEGYSVSREKKESFPLTVTSAQKNPTAFYLCASSARSGIGQGTQYFGPGTRLLVL.

The chain carries TRBV6-6 and TRBJ2-1; the D gene is possibly TRBD1 (5 bases). The CDR3 has 14 amino acids. CDR1 is MNHNY and CDR2 is SVGAGI in the germline V gene (reference sequence). Between the trimmed V and J ends, which lost 8 bases and 3 bases, there was a span of 14 bases. DNA of the CDR3: TGTGCCAGCCAGACCCAAGGGGACTACAATGAGCAGTTCTTC. This encodes CASQTQGDYNEQFF.

Only a few counts were recorded for this clone. The chain recombines TRBV4-2 with TRBJ2-1; TRBD2 matches 14 bases. Germline V gives CDR1 LGHNA, CDR2 YNFKEQ. The CDR3 sequence is 17 residues long. The V and J ends lost 1 base and 8 bases, in that order; junction bases with no gene match: 7. The CDR3 loop is CASSQATSGGVWDEQFF. For the CDR3, the DNA is TGTGCCAGCAGCCAAGCGACTAGCGGGGGGGTCTGGGATGAGCAGTTCTTC.

About this clone: A read error may produce the germline difference seen at one junction end. This sequence joins TRBV5-6 and TRBJ1-2, with D tentatively TRBD1 (6 bases). This CDR3 has 15 amino acids. Germline V gene lookup returns CDR1 SGHDT and CDR2 YYEEEE. This chain's CDR3 is CTSSFTVTGRGGYTF. Written as DNA, the CDR3 is TGTACCAGCAGCTTTACAGTCACAGGGCGTGGTGGCTACACCTTC.

This sequence joins TRBV7-9 and TRBJ2-3, with a possible D match to TRBD2 (6 bases). V lost 1 base and J 3 bases, leaving 11 bases between the germline ends. Looked up from germline, CDR1 is SEHNR and CDR2 is FQNEAQ (reference sequence). This CDR3 comprises 15 residues. The CDR3 nucleotides read TGTGCCAGCAGCTTAGTCCTAGCGCAGACAGATACGCAGTATTTT. It yields the protein CASSLVLAQTDTQYF.

This chain links TRBV19 with TRBJ1-2; the match to TRBD1 covers 10 bases. The V and J ends lost 9 bases and 7 bases, in that order; junction bases with no gene match: 8. From germline, CDR1 is LNHDA and CDR2 SQIVND (reference sequence). This CDR3 has 13 residues. CDR3 in amino acids: CASHPGQGPGYTF. The DNA for the CDR3 is TGTGCCAGCCATCCGGGACAGGGGCCTGGCTACACCTTC.

The V gene is TRBV7-6, the J gene TRBJ2-5, with D hard to call. Germline V gives CDR1 SGHVS, CDR2 FNYEAQ. Trimming took off 0 bases at V and 7 bases at J, with 6 bases between the two ends. The CDR3 consists of 12 residues. CDR3: CASSLARSTQYF. For the CDR3, the DNA is TGTGCCAGCAGCTTAGCGCGCTCGACCCAGTACTTC.

V and J are TRBV19 and TRBJ1-2; possibly TRBD1 for D (5 bases). Germline V CDR1 and CDR2: LNHDA, SQIVND (reference sequence). V dropped 1 base and J dropped 4 bases, with 19 bases sitting between them. The CDR3 extends over 17 amino acids. The CDR3 is CASSIVSQGPLGYGYTF. The CDR3 nucleotides are TGTGCCAGTAGTATAGTTTCCCAGGGCCCGTTGGGCTATGGCTACACCTTC.

The V and J genes are TRBV4-3 and TRBJ2-1; 8 bases agree with TRBD1. Trimming at V came to 1 base and at J to 4 bases, leaving 3 bases not matched to a gene. The V gene's germline CDR1 is LGHNA and CDR2 YSLEER. CDR3 size: 15 residues. This CDR3 is CASSQGQGIYNEQFF. In DNA, the CDR3 is TGCGCCAGCAGCCAAGGACAGGGGATATACAATGAGCAGTTCTTC.

V gene TRBV5-6 combines with J gene TRBJ2-7, with a weak D call TRBD1 (6 bases). The CDR3 runs to 12 residues. The V end lost 4 bases, the J end lost 3 bases, and 8 bases lay between the germline ends. The germline V gene has CDR1 SGHDT and CDR2 YYEEEE. In nucleotides, the CDR3 is TGTGCCAGCAGCAACAGGGTCTACGAGCAGTACTTC. Residues: CASSNRVYEQYF.

The V and J genes are TRBV28 and TRBJ1-2, with a weak D call TRBD1 (6 bases). V was trimmed by 5 bases and J by 4 bases, leaving 17 bases between them. The CDR3 totals 15 residues. Germline loops: CDR1 MDHEN, CDR2 SYDVKM. The DNA of the CDR3 is TGTGCCAGCAGTGAATTCAAAGGGGGATCCTATGGCTACACCTTC. This gives the protein CASSEFKGGSYGYTF.

The chain couples TRBV12-5 to TRBJ2-3, with D uncertain. Trimming took off 6 bases at V and 2 bases at J, with 6 bases between the two ends. This CDR3 is 12 amino acids long. Germline V gene lookup returns CDR1 LGHNT and CDR2 FRNRAP. The CDR3, as DNA: TGTGCTAGTGGATTCCACACAGATACGCAGTATTTT. This sequence encodes CASGFHTDTQYF.

The CDR3 reads CASSPLQGSYNEQFF. In DNA form, the CDR3 reads TGTGCCAGCAGTCCGCTACAGGGCTCCTACAATGAGCAGTTCTTC. V gene TRBV11-3 combines with J gene TRBJ2-1; a possible D gene is TRBD1 (6 bases). The CDR3 is 15 residues long. V was clipped by 6 bases and J by 0 bases, with 12 bases between them. CDR1 SGHNT and CDR2 YENEEA come from the germline V gene.

The chain is built from TRBV6-5 and TRBJ2-3, with TRBD1 matching over 8 bases. The CDR3 extends over 16 amino acids. The germline CDR1 and CDR2 sequences are MNHEY and SVGAGI. V dropped 2 bases and J dropped 8; count of bases not matched to a gene: 12. CDR3 sequence (DNA): TGTGCCAGCAGTTACGCGACAGGGGCCCGGCCGGGTACGCAGTATTTT. Encoded protein: CASSYATGARPGTQYF.

The chain has TRBV11-3 and TRBJ2-7, with no clear D. This CDR3 region has 13 residues. Trimming stripped 8 bases from V and 0 bases from J, with 11 bases between. CDR1 and CDR2 from the germline V gene are SGHNT and YENEEA. CDR3 region: CASERGHSYEQYF. CDR3 nucleotides: TGTGCCAGCGAACGCGGCCACTCCTACGAGCAGTACTTC.

The V call is TRBV14, the J call TRBJ2-1; 13 positions agree with TRBD2. The CDR3 sequence is 16 residues long. Germline V gene data show CDR1 as SGHDN and CDR2 as FVKESK. The J segment lost 9 bases and the V segment lost 4 bases, leaving 9 bases of the junction unmatched. CDR3 protein: CASSLRLAGGSGEQFF. The CDR3 DNA reads TGTGCCAGCAGCCTACGACTAGCGGGGGGCAGTGGTGAGCAGTTCTTC. Full variable domain (rest looked up from reference TRBV14 and TRBJ2-1): EAGVTQFPSHSVIEKGQTVTLRCDPISGHDNLYWYRRVMGKEIKFLLHFVKESKQDESGMPNNRFLAERTGGTYSTLKVQPAELEDSGVYFCASSLRLAGGSGEQFFGPGTRLTVL.

The rearrangement joins TRBV18 to TRBJ2-1; 13 bases are a match to TRBD2. There are 15 residues in the CDR3. CDR1 is KGHSH, CDR2 LQKENI, per germline. V lost 5 bases, J lost 6 bases, and 4 bases stayed unmatched. The CDR3 nucleotides read TGTGCCAGCTCATGGACTAGCGGGGGTTTCAATGAGCAGTTCTTC. Its translation is CASSWTSGGFNEQFF.

The V call is TRBV7-9, the J call TRBJ2-2; TRBD1 matches at 9 bases. Germline loops: CDR1 SEHNR, CDR2 FQNEAQ (reference sequence). V was clipped by 8 bases and J by 4 bases; unmatched bases: 2. This CDR3 is 13 amino acids long. CDR3 in amino acids: CASYRGPTGELFF. In nucleotides, the CDR3 is TGTGCCAGCTACAGGGGGCCCACCGGGGAGCTGTTTTTT.

The chain links TRBV19 to TRBJ1-5, with 7 bases matching TRBD1. Germline loops: CDR1 LNHDA, CDR2 SQIVND (reference sequence). Losses at the gene ends were 8 bases for V and 6 bases for J; bases not matched to a gene: 10. This CDR3 comprises 14 residues. The CDR3 loop reads CASRQTGRGQPQHF. DNA of the CDR3: TGTGCCAGTCGACAGACAGGGAGAGGTCAGCCCCAGCATTTT.

V is TRBV6-1 and J is TRBJ1-5; 9 nucleotides agree with TRBD1. V was pared by 2 bases and J by 5 bases, with 7 bases of the junction left unmatched. CDR1 and CDR2 (germline): MNHNS, SASEGT. The CDR3 runs to 16 residues. The CDR3 protein is CASSEWGQGFYQPQHF. The CDR3 nucleotides are TGTGCCAGCAGTGAATGGGGACAGGGCTTCTATCAGCCCCAGCATTTT.

The J gene is TRBJ2-1, the V gene TRBV27, with TRBD1 as a possible D gene (5 bases). This CDR3 comprises 17 residues. Looked up from germline, CDR1 is MNHEY and CDR2 is SMNVEV (reference sequence). The V gene lost 2 bases and the J gene lost 8 bases, with 22 bases spanning the gap. The chain's CDR3 is CASSLRGVGATRDEQFF. CDR3 DNA: TGTGCCAGCAGTTTACGTGGAGTTGGGGCAACCAGGGATGAGCAGTTCTTC.

The chain recombines TRBV6-6 with TRBJ2-7; weak D call: TRBD1 (5 bases). There are 15 residues in the CDR3. The V gene lost 4 bases and the J gene lost 5 bases, with 18 bases spanning the gap. In germline, CDR1 is MNHNY, CDR2 SVGAGI (reference sequence). The CDR3 bases are TGTGCCAGCAGTTCGGCCACAGGCCTATTCCACGAGCAGTACTTC. Its translation: CASSSATGLFHEQYF.

The V and J genes are TRBV29-1 and TRBJ2-2, with 7 bases identical to TRBD2. V was clipped by 6 bases and J by 4 bases; unmatched bases: 17. Germline CDR1 and CDR2: SQVTM and ANQGSEA. The CDR3 extends over 17 amino acids. The CDR3 DNA reads as TGCAGCGTGAACCGGTTGGGCGGGGGTAGGGCCACCGGGGAGCTGTTTTTT. This codes for CSVNRLGGGRATGELFF.

The sample holds a few counts of this clone. This sequence joins TRBV4-2 and TRBJ2-7, with 7 bases matching TRBD1. CDR1 is LGHNA, CDR2 YNFKEQ, per germline. This CDR3 has 14 amino acids. Germline trimming cut 4 bases from V and 4 bases from J; bases unmatched to any gene: 7. Here the CDR3 DNA reads TGTGCCAGCAGCCTCGACAGGGATTTATACGAGCAGTACTTC. It specifies CASSLDRDLYEQYF.

The V gene is TRBV19, the J gene TRBJ1-6; 7 bases map to TRBD1. The trim removed 5 bases at V and 5 bases at J, leaving 6 bases unmatched. This CDR3 is 15 amino acids long. Germline CDR1 reads LNHDA; CDR2 reads SQIVND (reference sequence). CDR3 sequence: CASSSRQGNNSPLHF. The CDR3 coding sequence is TGTGCCAGTAGTTCGAGACAGGGTAATAATTCACCCCTCCACTTT. Based on the CDR3 plus reference TRBV19 and TRBJ1-6, the full variable domain is DGGITQSPKYLFRKEGQNVTLSCEQNLNHDAMYWYRQDPGQGLRLIYYSQIVNDFQKGDIAEGYSVSREKKESFPLTVTSAQKNPTAFYLCASSSRQGNNSPLHFGNGTRLTVT.

The chain links TRBV9 to TRBJ1-4, with TRBD1 matching 7 bases. CDR1 is SGDLS, CDR2 YYNGEE, per germline. The CDR3 totals 16 residues. The J segment lost 0 bases and the V segment lost 7 bases, leaving 9 bases of the junction unmatched. CDR3 bases: TGTGCCAGCGAAGACCGACAGGGACCAACTAATGAAAAACTGTTTTTT. Protein sequence: CASEDRQGPTNEKLFF.

This clone has only a few counts. The rearrangement uses TRBV5-4 and TRBJ2-7, with D tentatively TRBD1 (6 bases). Trimming removed 0 bases at V and 3 bases at J, with 16 bases between. From germline, CDR1 is SGHNT and CDR2 YYREEE (reference sequence). The CDR3 spans 16 residues. The CDR3 DNA sequence: TGTGCCAGCAGCTTGGGGGGACACTCGCGAAACTACGAGCAGTACTTC. Translating gives CASSLGGHSRNYEQYF.

The V gene is TRBV6-5, the J gene TRBJ1-1; TRBD1 is a possible D gene (5 bases). From germline, CDR1 is MNHEY and CDR2 SVGAGI. V lost 5 bases and J lost 7, with 8 bases in between. This CDR3 is 11 amino acids long. CDR3 loop: CASSQGIEAFF. The CDR3 nucleotides read TGTGCCAGCAGTCAGGGTATTGAAGCTTTCTTT.